This record looks at one TCR beta chain sequence and its context. Its antigen is not identified. The data belong to a study of cytomegalovirus exposure and HLA in healthy donors. CDR1 is SEHNR, CDR2 FQNEAQ, per germline (reference sequence). The CDR3 is 13 residues long. Findings and limits, study-wide: It was taken for granted in presence/absence analyses that sequencing depth across donors was roughly uniform. Data from an earlier analysis indicated that most TCR beta V segments were productive either about 87% or about 30% of the time. Indistinguishability led to the exclusion of some V segments, TRBV6-2 and TRBV6-3 included. Reported results showed that the classifier diagnosed cytomegalovirus status with high specificity and sensitivity.

Use of 60 Vbeta and 13 Jbeta primers characterized the PCR. Assay used: immunoSEQ multiplex PCR; TCRdb lists only in-frame clones, some missing. Here the sample spans some 130,000 clones, about four fifths being singletons. Sequenced input: PBMCs. The chain joins TRBV7-9 to TRBJ2-5; the D is unclear. The end of the DNA is better explained by TRBJ2-7, so the J call may be wrong. The sequence was obtained from a male donor in good health and CMV-seropositive. CDR3 nucleotides: TGTGCCAGCATGCCCCCGGAGACCTACGAGCAGTACTTC. Its protein product is CASMPPETYEQYF.